These 12 T cell receptor beta chains were sequenced from one sample in a study of T cells after posttransplantation cyclophosphamide. The assay was immunoSEQ multiplex PCR, and TCRdb's table has in-frame clones only and misses some. Of about 24,000 clones listed, about 82% are singletons. The sample taken for sequencing was PBMCs. These receptors came from a woman in her sixties or seventies with a blood cancer, CMV-positive, and with a related stem cell donor.

The CDR3 nucleotides read TGCGCCAGCAGCTCCGACAAATTCTACACAGATACGCAGTATTTT. It specifies CASSSDKFYTDTQYF. The genes are TRBV5-1 and TRBJ2-3, with D unclear. The CDR3 totals 15 residues. V was clipped by 3 bases and J by 2 bases, with 13 bases between them. Germline V gene lookup returns CDR1 SGHRS and CDR2 YFSETQ.

V and J are TRBV6-5 and TRBJ1-5; the D gene is possibly TRBD1 (6 bases). The CDR3 loop spans 15 amino acids. V was clipped by 4 bases and J by 2 bases, with 12 bases between them. Germline V CDR1 and CDR2: MNHEY, SVGAGI. The CDR3 region is CASSSGESGNQPQHF. CDR3 DNA: TGTGCCAGCAGTTCAGGGGAGAGCGGCAATCAGCCCCAGCATTTT.

This chain joins TRBV7-3 and TRBJ1-5; 8 bases are shared with TRBD1. V lost 5 bases and J lost 4; bases outside the gene matches: 10. Germline CDR1 and CDR2: SGHTA and FQGTGA. The CDR3 is 16 amino acids. The CDR3 nucleotides read TGTGCCAGCAGCAACCCTGTAAGACAGGGGAATCAGCCCCAGCATTTT. As protein: CASSNPVRQGNQPQHF.

A single count supports this clone. CDR3 amino acids: CASSTQLMGLARRYNEQFF. CDR3 bases: TGTGCCAGCAGTACACAATTGATGGGACTAGCGAGACGTTACAATGAGCAGTTCTTC. This rearrangement joins TRBV6-9 to TRBJ2-1, with 10 bases that match TRBD2. This CDR3 spans 19 amino acids. The germline gives CDR1 MNHGY, CDR2 SVAAGI. J gave up 4 bases and V 5 bases, and 17 bases lay outside the gene matches.

The rearrangement links TRBV6-6 to TRBJ2-7; 7 nucleotides match TRBD2. Per germline, CDR1 MNHNY and CDR2 SVGAGI (reference sequence). The ends lost 4 bases at V and 3 bases at J; junction bases unmatched: 3. The CDR3 has 13 residues. The DNA of the CDR3 is TGTGCCAGCAGTTCTGGGACTATCTACGAGCAGTACTTC. As protein: CASSSGTIYEQYF.

The chain uses TRBV18 and TRBJ2-4; a possible D gene is TRBD1 (6 bases). V lost 3 bases, J lost 5 bases, and 11 bases lay in between. CDR3 length equals 14 residues. Germline lookup yields CDR1 KGHSH and CDR2 LQKENI. The CDR3 coding sequence is TGTGCCAGCTCACCCGGACACAGGGAAAACATTCAGTACTTC. Protein product: CASSPGHRENIQYF.

The gene calls are TRBV5-1 and TRBJ2-1, with a tentative D call TRBD2 (5 bases). CDR3 length: 15 amino acids. CDR1 is SGHRS and CDR2 is YFSETQ in the germline V gene. The ends were cut back, 0 bases at V and 4 bases at J, with 11 bases in the middle. In DNA, the CDR3 is TGCGCCAGCAGCTTGGTCCAGCGGCAGTACAATGAGCAGTTCTTC. Protein sequence: CASSLVQRQYNEQFF.

The chain is built from TRBV6-1 and TRBJ1-2; 8 nucleotides line up with TRBD1. The CDR3 consists of 15 residues. J gave up 4 bases and V 5 bases, and 9 bases lay outside the gene matches. Germline assignment: CDR1 MNHNS and CDR2 SASEGT. CDR3 loop: CASSPQTGVVYGYTF. Here the CDR3 DNA reads TGTGCCAGCAGTCCCCAGACAGGGGTAGTCTATGGCTACACCTTC.

V is TRBV5-1 and J is TRBJ2-2, with 7 bases lining up with TRBD2. This CDR3 has 14 amino acids. The junction had 5 bases not matched to a gene; V was cut back by 8 bases and J by 1 base. Germline-derived CDR1 and CDR2 are SGHRS and YFSETQ. The CDR3 sequence is CASSGQGNTGELFF. The CDR3 DNA follows: TGCGCCAGTAGCGGGCAGGGGAACACCGGGGAGCTGTTTTTT.

The gene calls are TRBV2 and TRBJ2-2; 7 bases agree with TRBD2. Germline V gene sequence: CDR1 SNHLY, CDR2 FYNNEI. With V trimmed by 2 bases and J by 0 bases, 3 bases remained unmatched. The CDR3 consists of 16 residues. The CDR3 sequence is CASSEHGRTNTGELFF. The CDR3 DNA is TGTGCCAGCAGTGAACACGGGAGGACGAACACCGGGGAGCTGTTTTTT.

This rearrangement joins TRBV14 to TRBJ1-5; D is undetermined. V shed 2 bases and J shed 7 bases, with 9 bases lying between them. The CDR3 is 13 residues long. Germline CDR1 and CDR2: SGHDN and FVKESK. The CDR3 here is CASSQTDFQPQHF. The CDR3 DNA reads TGTGCCAGCAGCCAAACGGACTTCCAGCCCCAGCATTTT.

The genes are TRBV5-1 and TRBJ1-2; 10 bases line up with TRBD1. V lost 4 bases to trimming and J lost 6 bases; unmatched junction nucleotides: 3. This CDR3 spans 13 amino acids. Germline CDR1 SGHRS, CDR2 YFSETQ. DNA for the CDR3: TGCGCCAGCAGCCCCGGGACAGGGGATGGCTACACCTTC. It is translated as CASSPGTGDGYTF.